This TCR beta chain was recovered during a study of T cell responses to AZD1222 COVID-19 vaccine. Produced via immunoSEQ multiplex PCR; TCRdb's table is partial and in-frame only. The table records about 160,000 clones, 88% of them present only once. Germline-derived CDR1 and CDR2 are SNHLY and FYNNEI. Trimming shortened V by 5 bases and J by 5 bases, and 18 bases separated the two germline ends. This CDR3 is built from 16 residues. The TCR comes from an adult who received the AZD1222 COVID-19 vaccine. Sequences were derived from peripheral blood, sampled 28 days after the second AZD1222 dose. The V and J genes are TRBV2 and TRBJ2-2; D is possibly TRBD2 (6 bases). The CDR3 coding sequence is TGTGCCAGCAGTCAAGAGGAGGCGGGGCGGACCGGGGAGCTGTTTTTT. Translation: CASSQEEAGRTGELFF.